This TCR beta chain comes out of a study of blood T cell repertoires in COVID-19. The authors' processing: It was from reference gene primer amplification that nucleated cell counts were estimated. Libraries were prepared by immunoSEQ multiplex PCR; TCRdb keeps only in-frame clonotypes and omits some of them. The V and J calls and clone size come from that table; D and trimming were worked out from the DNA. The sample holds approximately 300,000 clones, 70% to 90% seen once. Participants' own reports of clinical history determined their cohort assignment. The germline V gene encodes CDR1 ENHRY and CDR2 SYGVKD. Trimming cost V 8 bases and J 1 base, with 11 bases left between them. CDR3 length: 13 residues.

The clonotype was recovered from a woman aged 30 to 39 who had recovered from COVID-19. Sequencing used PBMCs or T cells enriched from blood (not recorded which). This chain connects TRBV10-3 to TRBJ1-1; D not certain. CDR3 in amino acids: CAIRGQPNTEAFF. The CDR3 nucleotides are TGTGCCATCCGAGGGCAGCCGAACACTGAAGCTTTCTTT.